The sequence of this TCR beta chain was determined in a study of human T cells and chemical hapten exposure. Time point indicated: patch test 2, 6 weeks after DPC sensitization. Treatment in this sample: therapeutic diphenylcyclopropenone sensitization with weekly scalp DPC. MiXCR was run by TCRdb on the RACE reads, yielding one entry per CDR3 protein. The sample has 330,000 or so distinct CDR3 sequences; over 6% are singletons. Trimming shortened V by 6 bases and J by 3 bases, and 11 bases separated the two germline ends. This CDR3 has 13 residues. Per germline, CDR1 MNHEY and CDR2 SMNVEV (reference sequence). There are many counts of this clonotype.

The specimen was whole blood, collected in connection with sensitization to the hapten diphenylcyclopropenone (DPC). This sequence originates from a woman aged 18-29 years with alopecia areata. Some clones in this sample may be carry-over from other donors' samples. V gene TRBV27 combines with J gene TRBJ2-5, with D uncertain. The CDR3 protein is CASRHRGKETQYF. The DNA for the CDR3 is TGTGCCAGCAGGCACCGAGGAAAAGAGACCCAGTACTTC.